This is a list of T cell receptor beta chains from one sample in a study of post-analysis software for immune sequencing data. TCRdb fed the PCR reads into MiXCR, producing one record per CDR3 protein. The sample carries 740,000 or so distinct CDR3 sequences, approximately 53% recorded once. Sequencing was carried out using blood. These receptors came from a girl between 5 and 17 years old with multiple sclerosis. The CDR3 runs from the conserved cysteine through the conserved F or W. D genes are given only for firm matches. Only some rows state a clone size, as once, few, many or a class for expanded clones.

d_gene,v_gene,j_gene,abundance,CDR3nt,CDR3aa
-,TRBV7-8,TRBJ2-5,-,TGTGCCAGCAGCTCTGCCCCTCAGGGATACCGGGAGACCCAGTACTTC,CASSSAPQGYRETQYF
-,TRBV7-8,TRBJ2-5,-,TGTGCCAGCAACTTAGGAAGGACACCGTTAAGGGAGACCCAGTACTTC,CASNLGRTPLRETQYF
TRBD2,TRBV12-3/TRBV12-4,TRBJ2-5,-,TGTGCCAGCAGCCTAAGGGGACTATCAGGGACCAATGAGCAGTACTTC,CASSLRGLSGTNEQYF
-,TRBV6-1,TRBJ1-5,-,TGTGCCAGCAGTGAAGCCGGGGGAGGACAGCCCCAGCATTTT,CASSEAGGGQPQHF
-,TRBV29-1,TRBJ1-5,-,TGCAGCGTAAGCGACACAGGGTTAAATCAGCCCCAGCATTTT,CSVSDTGLNQPQHF
-,TRBV6-5,TRBJ2-3,few,TGCGCCAGCAGTTACTCGCAGAGGGGAGATACGCAGTATTTT,CASSYSQRGDTQYF
-,TRBV20-1,TRBJ2-3,-,TGCAGTGCTAGAGACAGGGTAGTCGGCACAGATACGCAGTATTTT,CSARDRVVGTDTQYF
-,TRBV4-1,TRBJ2-1,once,TGCGCCAGCAGCCAAGAAAGGGAGTTCAGCTCCTACAATGAGCAGTTCTTC,CASSQEREFSSYNEQFF
-,TRBV6-5,TRBJ2-4,few,TGTGCCAGCAGCACTGCCTCCGAAAACATTCAGTACTTC,CASSTASENIQYF
-,TRBV7-8,TRBJ2-5,-,TGTGCCAGCAGTCTCTATAACAGCGCGACTCACCAAGAGACCCAGTACTTC,CASSLYNSATHQETQYF
TRBD1,TRBV4-1,TRBJ1-5,-,TGCGCCAGCAGCCAAGTACAGGGGGTAAATCAGCCCCAGCATTTT,CASSQVQGVNQPQHF
-,TRBV29-1,TRBJ2-7,once,TGCAGCGCTGGGGGCAGGGCCTCCTACGAGCAGTACTTC,CSAGGRASYEQYF
TRBD2,TRBV20-1,TRBJ2-7,-,TGCAGTGCATATAATAGCGGGGGGGACTCCTACGAGCAGTACTTC,CSAYNSGGDSYEQYF
TRBD2,TRBV15,TRBJ2-3,once,TGTGCCACCAGCAGAGATTCCGGCGGGGGGGGCGCAGATACGCAGTATTTT,CATSRDSGGGGADTQYF
TRBD2,TRBV5-1,TRBJ2-5,-,TGCGCCAGCAGCTTGAGTGGGGTAGCGGGGGGACAAGAGACCCAGTACTTC,CASSLSGVAGGQETQYF
-,TRBV29-1,TRBJ2-1,-,TGCAGCGTCTTCGGGGCCGAGCACAATGAGCAGTTCTTC,CSVFGAEHNEQFF
-,TRBV10-3,TRBJ2-7,once,TGTGCCATCAGCTATCAGGGGCCGGGCCGCTACGAGCAGTACTTC,CAISYQGPGRYEQYF
-,TRBV7-2,TRBJ1-6,-,TGTGCCAGCAGCCCTCGGGCAGGGTTGGGTTCACCCCTCCACTTT,CASSPRAGLGSPLHF
-,TRBV20-1,TRBJ1-6,-,TGCAGTGCTAGAGACTCCTATAATTCACCCCTCCACTTT,CSARDSYNSPLHF
-,TRBV12-3/TRBV12-4,TRBJ2-1,few,TGTGCCAGCACCCTATCCCGTTCCGGAGATGAGCAGTTCTTC,CASTLSRSGDEQFF
-,TRBV7-2,TRBJ1-2,-,TGTGCCAGCAGCTTAAAGAGGACAACTTTTAACTATGGCTACACCTTC,CASSLKRTTFNYGYTF
-,TRBV5-1,TRBJ2-5,few,TGCGCCAGCAGCTATAACCCGGGACTTCTATCGGACGTGTCCCAGTACTTC,CASSYNPGLLSDVSQYF
-,TRBV6-5,TRBJ2-7,-,TGTGCCAGCAGTTACTCGAAAATCTCCTACGAGCAGTACTTC,CASSYSKISYEQYF
TRBD2,TRBV20-1,TRBJ2-7,-,TGCAGTGCTACTCTAGCGGGGGTTAGGTACGAGCAGTACTTC,CSATLAGVRYEQYF
TRBD2,TRBV7-2,TRBJ2-3,-,TGTGCCAGCAGCTCTAGGGTGTCGGGACTAGATACAGATACGCAGTATTTT,CASSSRVSGLDTDTQYF
-,TRBV20-1,TRBJ2-5,few,TGCAGTGCTAGGCTAGCATTCCAGAGTGAGACCCAGTACTTC,CSARLAFQSETQYF
-,TRBV4-2,TRBJ2-1,-,TGTGCCAGCAGCCAAGATTGGGGGACCTCCTACAATGAGCAGTTCTTC,CASSQDWGTSYNEQFF
-,TRBV6-5,TRBJ2-7,once,TGTGCCAGCAGATCGAACTACGAGCAGTACTTC,CASRSNYEQYF
TRBD1,TRBV4-1,TRBJ2-1,once,TGCGCCAGCGGTCTTCGGCAGGGGGCAGCGAACGAGCAGTTCTTC,CASGLRQGAANEQFF
TRBD2,TRBV10-3,TRBJ2-7,-,TGTGCCATCAGTGACCTCGGGACTAGCGGGGTCTCCCACGAGCAGTACTTC,CAISDLGTSGVSHEQYF
-,TRBV5-6,TRBJ2-2,-,TGTGCCAGCAGCTCCCGTGAGGCCGCTTATCTTACCGGGGAGCTGTTTTTT,CASSSREAAYLTGELFF
-,TRBV5-1,TRBJ2-5,few,TGCGCCAGCAGCTTGGGGCGCCCGAACCAAGAGACCCAGTACTTC,CASSLGRPNQETQYF
-,TRBV7-3,TRBJ1-3,-,TGTGCCAGCAGCTTCGGGGGCCCTTGGGACACCATATATTTT,CASSFGGPWDTIYF
TRBD1,TRBV5-1,TRBJ1-4,-,TGCGCCAGCAGCAAATGGTGGACAGGGGAGGGGACTAATGAAAAACTGTTTTTT,CASSKWWTGEGTNEKLFF
-,TRBV27,TRBJ1-5,few,TGTGCCAGCAGTTCCCGACGGGAGAATCAGCCCCAGCATTTT,CASSSRRENQPQHF
TRBD2,TRBV2,TRBJ2-1,-,TGTGCCAGCAGTTGGACTAGCGGGGGCCGCGAGCAGTTCTTC,CASSWTSGGREQFF
TRBD2,TRBV5-1,TRBJ2-5,few,TGCGCCAGCAGCTGGGAGGGGTTGAGAGAGACCCAGTACTTC,CASSWEGLRETQYF
-,TRBV29-1,TRBJ2-7,-,TGCAGCGTTGATGGAGTCCCTAAGCAGTACTTC,CSVDGVPKQYF
TRBD2,TRBV20-1,TRBJ2-7,-,TGCAGTGCTAGAGCGGGACTAGCGGGAGTCAACGAGCAGTACTTC,CSARAGLAGVNEQYF
TRBD2,TRBV9,TRBJ2-7,-,TGTGCCAGCAGCGCAGGGACTAGCGGGAGTGTAGGTATACAAGGGGAGCAGTACTTC,CASSAGTSGSVGIQGEQYF
-,TRBV2,TRBJ2-1,-,TGTGCCAGCAGTGAGCACAGGGAGAGAAATGAGCAGTTCTTC,CASSEHRERNEQFF
-,TRBV6-1,TRBJ1-2,-,TGTGCCAGCAGTGAGGCAACGATCAACTATGGCTACACCTTC,CASSEATINYGYTF
-,TRBV12-3/TRBV12-4,TRBJ2-6,-,-,CASSSSMDRGPSGANVLTF
-,TRBV7-2,TRBJ2-5,few,TGTGCCAGCAGCTTAGCGCGTATAGCCTCGGGGGAGCAGTACTTC,CASSLARIASGEQYF
-,TRBV7-9,TRBJ2-2,few,TGTGCCAGCAGCATTTGGACTATTCCCAACACCGGGGAGCTGTTTTTT,CASSIWTIPNTGELFF
-,TRBV20-1,TRBJ1-1,-,TGCAGTGCTAGAGTGGGGCCCTCTATGAACACTGAAGCTTTCTTT,CSARVGPSMNTEAFF
-,TRBV29-1,TRBJ2-2,-,TGCAGCGTATCCCAGGAATCGAACACCGGGGAGCTGTTTTTT,CSVSQESNTGELFF
TRBD1,TRBV2,TRBJ2-2,-,TGTGCCAGCAGGGCGAAGACAGGGCCCGGGGAGCTGTTTTTT,CASRAKTGPGELFF
-,TRBV10-3,TRBJ2-7,-,TGTGCCATCAGTGAGGGGTACAGGGTTCACGAGCAGTACTTC,CAISEGYRVHEQYF